This T cell receptor beta chain stems from a study of human T cells and chemical hapten exposure. TCRdb itself ran the RACE reads through MiXCR, one entry per CDR3 protein. The data contain some 96,000 distinct CDR3 sequences, about 9.3% of them seen just once; the ten biggest clones take up just over 2%. Time point: patch test 2, 6 weeks after DPC sensitization. Documented treatment: therapeutic diphenylcyclopropenone sensitization with weekly scalp DPC. CDR1 SEHNR and CDR2 FQNEAQ come from the germline V gene (reference sequence). The CDR3 spans 13 residues. Germline trimming cut 7 bases from V and 3 bases from J; bases unmatched to any gene: 5.

The source was whole blood, collected in connection with sensitization to the hapten diphenylcyclopropenone (DPC). V gene TRBV7-9 combines with J gene TRBJ2-5; TRBD2 matches 7 bases. The source is a woman in her thirties or forties with alopecia areata. Some clones in this sample may be carry-over from other donors' samples. The CDR3, as DNA: TGTGCCAGCAACGAAGCGGGAAAAGAGACCCAGTACTTC. This encodes CASNEAGKETQYF.